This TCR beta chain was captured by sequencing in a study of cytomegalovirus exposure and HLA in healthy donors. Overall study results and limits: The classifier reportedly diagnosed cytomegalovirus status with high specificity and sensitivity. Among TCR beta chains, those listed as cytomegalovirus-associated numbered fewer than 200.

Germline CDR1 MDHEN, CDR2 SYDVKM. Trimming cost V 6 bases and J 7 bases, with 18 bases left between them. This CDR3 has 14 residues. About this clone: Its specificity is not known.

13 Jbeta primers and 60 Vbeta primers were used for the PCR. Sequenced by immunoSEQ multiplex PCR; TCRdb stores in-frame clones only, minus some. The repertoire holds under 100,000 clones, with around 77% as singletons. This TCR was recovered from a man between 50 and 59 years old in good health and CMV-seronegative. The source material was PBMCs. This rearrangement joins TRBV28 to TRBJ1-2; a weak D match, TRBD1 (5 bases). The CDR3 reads CASSPGQGKAGYTF. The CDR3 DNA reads TGTGCCAGCAGCCCCGGGCAGGGTAAAGCTGGCTACACCTTC.